Below are 27 T cell receptor beta chains sequenced from a single sample in a study of vaccination and CD4 T cells after COVID-19. No cognate antigen is known for these TCRs. Once obtained from cultured CD4+ T cells, the DNA was sequenced using the Oncomine TCR Beta short-read assay. TCRdb ran MiXCR on the PCR reads and lists one entry per CDR3 protein. Among some 15,000 distinct CDR3 sequences, approximately 50% were seen once, and the ten largest hold less than 8%. Described treatment: roughly 10-day PBMC culture with coronavirus spike peptide pools or control peptides (ViraFEST assay). The sequenced material came from CD4+ T cells from blood, cultured in vitro. Receptors originate from a human donor who had recovered from COVID-19.

This clonotype showed up just a few times. The genes are TRBV2 and TRBJ1-1; D gene ambiguous. With 5 bases removed from V and 8 bases from J, the gap between germline ends came to 15 bases. The length of the CDR3 is 13 residues. Germline values: CDR1 SNHLY, CDR2 FYNNEI. The CDR3 loop reads CASSKEEGREAFF. The CDR3 DNA sequence: TGTGCCAGCAGTAAGGAGGAAGGGCGAGAAGCTTTCTTT. The whole variable domain, filled in from reference TRBV2 and TRBJ1-1, reads EPEVTQTPSHQVTQMGQEVILRCVPISNHLYFYWYRQILGQKVEFLVSFYNNEISEKSEIFDDQFSVERPDGSNFTLKIRSTKLEDSAMYFCASSKEEGREAFFGQGTRLTVV.

This chain uses TRBV27 with TRBJ2-6, with D hard to call. Germline CDR1 reads MNHEY; CDR2 reads SMNVEV (reference sequence). Trimming cost V 9 bases and J 5 bases, with 5 bases left between them. The CDR3 is 11 residues long. The CDR3 DNA follows: TGTGCCAGTAGTAGGGCCAACGTCCTGACTTTC. It codes for CASSRANVLTF.

The sample holds a few counts of this clonotype. The J gene is TRBJ2-3, the V gene TRBV11-3, with 7 positions matching TRBD2. Germline lookup yields CDR1 SGHNT and CDR2 YENEEA. The CDR3 totals 14 residues. J gave up 5 bases and V 5 bases, and 7 bases lay outside the gene matches. The CDR3 spells CASSQGLVEDTQYF. CDR3 nucleotides: TGTGCCAGCAGCCAAGGACTAGTTGAAGATACGCAGTATTTT.

The CDR3 region has the DNA TGCAGTGCTACAGGGGCGGACTATGGCTACACCTTC. It codes for CSATGADYGYTF. V and J are TRBV20-1 and TRBJ1-2; possible D gene TRBD1, 6 bases. The V end lost 4 bases, the J end lost 3 bases, and 9 bases lay between the germline ends. Germline-derived CDR1 and CDR2 are DFQATT and SNEGSKA (reference sequence). The CDR3 totals 12 residues.

The V call is TRBV20-1, the J call TRBJ2-2; D might be TRBD2 (7 bases). Trimming cost V 0 bases and J 6 bases, with 17 bases left between them. CDR3 length: 16 residues. Germline-derived CDR1 and CDR2 are DFQATT and SNEGSKA (reference sequence). The CDR3 sequence is CSARDQGRGMPGELFF. The CDR3 nucleotides read TGCAGTGCTAGAGATCAAGGGAGGGGGATGCCCGGGGAGCTGTTTTTT.

The V and J genes are TRBV6-1 and TRBJ1-5; 8 bases are a match to TRBD1. The germline CDR1 and CDR2 sequences are MNHNS and SASEGT. V gave up 6 bases and J gave up 7 bases; unmatched junction bases: 14. The CDR3 contains 16 residues. The DNA of the CDR3 is TGTGCCAGCAGCAACCTTGGACAGGGTAGGGGACAGCCCCAGCATTTT. Translation: CASSNLGQGRGQPQHF.

This sequence joins TRBV7-7 and TRBJ2-1, with D possibly being TRBD2 (6 bases). The CDR3 extends over 16 amino acids. Germline assignment: CDR1 SSHAT and CDR2 FNYEAQ (reference sequence). The DNA for the CDR3 is TGTGCTAGCGGCCCCTGGGGGGTTAGCTCCTACAATGAGCAGTTCTTC. Translating gives CASGPWGVSSYNEQFF.

The chain is built from TRBV9 and TRBJ1-2; possibly TRBD1 for D (6 bases). Trimming removed 3 bases at V and 2 bases at J, with 11 bases between. This CDR3 contains 14 residues. Germline V gene sequence: CDR1 SGDLS, CDR2 YYNGEE. Here the CDR3 DNA reads TGTGCCAGCAGCGCCCAGCAGGGGAACTATGGCTACACCTTC. This gives the protein CASSAQQGNYGYTF.

The genes are TRBV7-3 and TRBJ2-1; D is undetermined. Trimming took off 5 bases at V and 8 bases at J, with 19 bases between the two ends. The CDR3 sequence is 15 residues long. Germline lookup yields CDR1 SGHTA and CDR2 FQGTGA. CDR3 amino acids: CASSPTPAAFHEQFF. In DNA, the CDR3 is TGTGCCAGCAGCCCGACCCCCGCCGCATTCCATGAGCAGTTCTTC.

The chain combines TRBV5-1 with TRBJ1-1, with D possibly being TRBD1 (6 bases). The germline CDR1 and CDR2 sequences are SGHRS and YFSETQ. The CDR3 has 14 residues. The germline V and J ends were trimmed by 3 bases and 0 bases, with 9 bases remaining between them. For the CDR3, the DNA is TGCGCCAGCAGCTATACAGGGATGAACACTGAAGCTTTCTTT. Encoded protein: CASSYTGMNTEAFF.

The V gene is TRBV5-1, the J gene TRBJ2-7; 8 positions agree with TRBD1. The germline CDR1 and CDR2 sequences are SGHRS and YFSETQ. After removal of 3 bases from V and 0 bases from J, the junction contained 5 bases not matched to a gene. There are 15 residues in the CDR3. The CDR3 loop reads CASSWTGLSSYEQYF. The CDR3 DNA is TGCGCCAGCAGCTGGACAGGGCTAAGCTCCTACGAGCAGTACTTC.

The V and J genes are TRBV27 and TRBJ2-7, with TRBD1 as a possible D gene (6 bases). CDR3 length equals 18 residues. V was cut by 2 bases and J by 2 bases, with 22 bases left in between. Per the germline V gene, CDR1 is MNHEY and CDR2 is SMNVEV (reference sequence). The CDR3 DNA sequence: TGTGCCAGCAGTTTAGGGCCGCGTGGGGGCCGTTTCGCCTACGAGCAGTACTTC. Translated, it gives CASSLGPRGGRFAYEQYF.

This clonotype came up a few times. CDR3 sequence (DNA): TGCAGTGCCAGGAACAGGGTTACCACTGAAGCTTTCTTT. Amino acids: CSARNRVTTEAFF. The V call is TRBV20-1, the J call TRBJ1-1, with D possibly TRBD1 on 6 matching bases. The CDR3 contains 13 residues. Germline loops: CDR1 DFQATT, CDR2 SNEGSKA (reference sequence). V shed 6 bases and J shed 4 bases, with 15 bases lying between them.

The chain is built from TRBV20-1 and TRBJ1-5; maybe TRBD1 (5 bases). The CDR3 extends over 14 amino acids. V was clipped by 0 bases and J by 7 bases, with 13 bases between them. Germline V CDR1 and CDR2: DFQATT, SNEGSKA (reference sequence). CDR3 protein: CSARERAGWQPQHF. In DNA form, the CDR3 reads TGCAGTGCTAGAGAGCGGGCAGGGTGGCAGCCCCAGCATTTT.

The V gene is TRBV7-8, the J gene TRBJ1-3, with 9 bases matching TRBD1. The germline V gene encodes CDR1 SGHVS and CDR2 FQNEAQ. The CDR3 runs to 16 residues. Trimming cost V 5 bases and J 4 bases; bases outside gene matches: 9. DNA of the CDR3: TGTGCCAGCAGCCCGACGGGACAGGGAGTCGGAAACACCATATATTTT. Its protein is CASSPTGQGVGNTIYF.

V is TRBV5-4 and J is TRBJ1-2; no definite D call. This CDR3 has 14 amino acids. The germline V gene encodes CDR1 SGHNT and CDR2 YYREEE (reference sequence). Trimming shortened V by 0 bases and J by 3 bases, and 9 bases separated the two germline ends. CDR3 in DNA: TGTGCCAGCAGCTTGGACTCGACCCACTATGGCTACACCTTC. The encoded protein is CASSLDSTHYGYTF.

The chain has TRBV20-1 and TRBJ1-2; no clear D. Trimming took 6 bases from V and 4 from J, leaving 18 bases between them. The CDR3 runs to 14 residues. CDR1 is DFQATT and CDR2 is SNEGSKA in the germline V gene (reference sequence). CDR3 in amino acids: CSAVRTVSTYGYTF. For the CDR3, the DNA is TGCAGTGCCGTTCGAACAGTCTCGACCTATGGCTACACCTTC.

This clonotype appeared a few times. CDR3 residues: CASNRGQDQPQHF. The CDR3 nucleotides are TGTGCCAGCAACCGGGGGCAGGATCAGCCCCAGCATTTT. The gene calls are TRBV2 and TRBJ1-5; tentatively, D is TRBD1 (6 bases). This CDR3 spans 13 amino acids. Germline-derived CDR1 and CDR2 are SNHLY and FYNNEI. The V end lost 7 bases, the J end lost 5 bases, and 12 bases lay between the germline ends.

This clonotype was counted a few times. The chain combines TRBV24-1 with TRBJ2-3; 7 bases line up with TRBD1. The CDR3 runs 16 residues. The V gene's germline CDR1 is KGHDR and CDR2 SFDVKD. The J segment lost 3 bases and the V segment lost 4 bases, leaving 9 bases of the junction unmatched. CDR3 protein: CATSDPGQATTDTQYF. The CDR3 coding sequence is TGTGCCACCAGTGACCCTGGACAGGCCACTACAGATACGCAGTATTTT.

This clonotype was observed a few times. The rearrangement uses TRBV2 and TRBJ1-1; D uncertain. Trimming shortened V by 6 bases and J by 4 bases, and 9 bases separated the two germline ends. Germline loops: CDR1 SNHLY, CDR2 FYNNEI. This CDR3 region has 12 residues. DNA of the CDR3: TGTGCCAGCAGGGGAGAGGTCACTGAAGCTTTCTTT. Its protein is CASRGEVTEAFF. Complete variable domain (other parts from reference TRBV2 and TRBJ1-1): EPEVTQTPSHQVTQMGQEVILRCVPISNHLYFYWYRQILGQKVEFLVSFYNNEISEKSEIFDDQFSVERPDGSNFTLKIRSTKLEDSAMYFCASRGEVTEAFFGQGTRLTVV.

The chain links TRBV20-1 to TRBJ1-3, with 7 bases matching TRBD1. There are 17 residues in the CDR3. CDR1 DFQATT and CDR2 SNEGSKA come from the germline V gene (reference sequence). The J segment lost 2 bases and the V segment lost 2 bases, leaving 12 bases of the junction unmatched. The CDR3 nucleotides are TGCAGTGCTAGACACCGGGGGAGGGGGCAGACTGGAAACACCATATATTTT. It translates to CSARHRGRGQTGNTIYF.

The rearrangement uses TRBV6-5 and TRBJ1-2; weak D call: TRBD1 (5 bases). The CDR3 has 14 residues. V dropped 3 bases and J dropped 4 bases, with 12 bases sitting between them. Per the germline V gene, CDR1 is MNHEY and CDR2 is SVGAGI. CDR3 nucleotide sequence: TGTGCCAGCAGTTATTACCGGGGCCTCTATGGCTACACCTTC. Amino acid sequence: CASSYYRGLYGYTF.

There are a few counts of this clonotype. The chain employs TRBV21-1 and TRBJ1-2; the listed D gene, TRBD1, was not tested against the DNA. TRBV21-1 represents a pseudogene. The CDR3 sequence is 16 residues long. CDR3 in DNA: TGTGCCAGCAGCTTGGCTGGGGGACAGGTTTTCTATGGCTACACCTTC. Its translation is CASSLAGGQVFYGYTF.

The chain has TRBV2 and TRBJ2-7; D is possibly TRBD1 or TRBD2 (5 bases each). The CDR3 is 14 amino acids. Germline-derived CDR1 and CDR2 are SNHLY and FYNNEI. V dropped 7 bases and J dropped 8 bases, with 21 bases sitting between them. CDR3 nucleotides: TGTGCCAGCATGCTCGGGACCGGCGTTACGAAGCAGTACTTC. Residues: CASMLGTGVTKQYF.

This chain links TRBV4-1 with TRBJ1-1, with D unclear. Germline V lookup: CDR1 MGHRA, CDR2 YSYEKL. V was pared by 3 bases and J by 1 base, with 12 bases between. The CDR3 consists of 15 residues. The CDR3 region has the DNA TGCGCCAGCAGCCACGTTGGCAGGCCGAACACTGAAGCTTTCTTT. Amino acid sequence: CASSHVGRPNTEAFF.

The chain recombines TRBV27 with TRBJ1-5, with 11 bases matching TRBD1. The trim removed 6 bases at V and 3 bases at J, leaving 4 bases unmatched. Germline loops: CDR1 MNHEY, CDR2 SMNVEV (reference sequence). The CDR3 is made up of 15 amino acids. The CDR3 sequence is CASRRTGGSNQPQHF. CDR3 sequence (DNA): TGTGCCAGCAGGCGGACAGGGGGCTCCAATCAGCCCCAGCATTTT.

The genes are TRBV7-9 and TRBJ2-2; D is uncertain. The CDR3 consists of 14 residues. V was pared by 5 bases and J by 5 bases, with 12 bases between. In germline, CDR1 is SEHNR, CDR2 FQNEAQ (reference sequence). The CDR3 is CASSRNRGTGELFF. CDR3 sequence (DNA): TGTGCCAGCAGCCGCAACCGTGGGACCGGGGAGCTGTTTTTT.